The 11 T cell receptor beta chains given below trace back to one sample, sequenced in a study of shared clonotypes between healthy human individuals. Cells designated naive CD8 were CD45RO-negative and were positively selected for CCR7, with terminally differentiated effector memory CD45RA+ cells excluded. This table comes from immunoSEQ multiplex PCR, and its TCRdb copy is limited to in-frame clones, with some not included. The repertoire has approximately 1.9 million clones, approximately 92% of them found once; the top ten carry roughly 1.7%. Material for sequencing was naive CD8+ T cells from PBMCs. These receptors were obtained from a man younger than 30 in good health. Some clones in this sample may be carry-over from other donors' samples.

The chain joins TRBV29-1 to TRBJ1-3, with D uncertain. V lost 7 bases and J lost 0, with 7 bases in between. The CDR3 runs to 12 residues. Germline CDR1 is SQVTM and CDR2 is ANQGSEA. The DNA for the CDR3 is TGCAGCGCTAGGAGCTCTGGAAACACCATATATTTT. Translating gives CSARSSGNTIYF.

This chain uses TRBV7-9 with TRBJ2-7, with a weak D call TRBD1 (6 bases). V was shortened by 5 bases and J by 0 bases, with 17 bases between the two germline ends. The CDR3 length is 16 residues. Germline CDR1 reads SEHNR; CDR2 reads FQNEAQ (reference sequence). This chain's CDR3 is CASSAQQGLGSYEQYF. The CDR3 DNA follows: TGTGCCAGCAGCGCTCAACAGGGTCTCGGCTCCTACGAGCAGTACTTC.

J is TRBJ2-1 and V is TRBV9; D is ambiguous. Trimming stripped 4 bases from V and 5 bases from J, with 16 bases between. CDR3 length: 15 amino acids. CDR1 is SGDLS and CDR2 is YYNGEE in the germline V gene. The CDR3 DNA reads TGTGCCAGCAGCCTCAGGTGGGGATTTGACAATGAGCAGTTCTTC. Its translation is CASSLRWGFDNEQFF.

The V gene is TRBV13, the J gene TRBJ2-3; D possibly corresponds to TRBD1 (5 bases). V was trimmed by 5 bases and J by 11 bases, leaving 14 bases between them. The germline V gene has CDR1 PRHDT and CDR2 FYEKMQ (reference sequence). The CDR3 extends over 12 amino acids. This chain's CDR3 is CASSPPQGGQYF. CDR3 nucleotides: TGTGCCAGCAGCCCGCCCCAGGGCGGGCAGTATTTT.

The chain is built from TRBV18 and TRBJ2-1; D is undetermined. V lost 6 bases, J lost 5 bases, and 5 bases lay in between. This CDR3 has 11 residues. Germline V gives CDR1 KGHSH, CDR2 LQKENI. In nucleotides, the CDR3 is TGTGCCAGCTCGATAAACAATGAGCAGTTCTTC. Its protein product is CASSINNEQFF.

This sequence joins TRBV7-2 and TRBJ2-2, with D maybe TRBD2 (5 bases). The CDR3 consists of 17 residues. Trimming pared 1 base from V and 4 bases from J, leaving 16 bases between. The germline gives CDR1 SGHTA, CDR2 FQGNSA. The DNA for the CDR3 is TGTGCCAGCAGCTTAGACGGGGTAGAGTGGGTCACCGGGGAGCTGTTTTTT. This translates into CASSLDGVEWVTGELFF.

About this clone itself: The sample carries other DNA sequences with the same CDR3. CDR3 DNA: TGTGCCAGCAGTTTATTGGGCAGGGAGCAGTTCTTC. Translated: CASSLLGREQFF. V usage is TRBV27 and J usage is TRBJ2-1; D is unclear. This CDR3 contains 12 residues. V was shortened by 1 base and J by 10 bases, with 8 bases between the two germline ends. Germline V gene sequence: CDR1 MNHEY, CDR2 SMNVEV (reference sequence).

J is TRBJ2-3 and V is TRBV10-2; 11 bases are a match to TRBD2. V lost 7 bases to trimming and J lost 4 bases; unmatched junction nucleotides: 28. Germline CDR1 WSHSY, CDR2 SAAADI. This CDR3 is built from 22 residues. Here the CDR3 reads CASNHPEETSGTSLLDSDTQYF. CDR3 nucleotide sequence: TGCGCCAGCAACCACCCCGAGGAGACTAGCGGGACCTCCCTCCTCGATTCAGATACGCAGTATTTT.

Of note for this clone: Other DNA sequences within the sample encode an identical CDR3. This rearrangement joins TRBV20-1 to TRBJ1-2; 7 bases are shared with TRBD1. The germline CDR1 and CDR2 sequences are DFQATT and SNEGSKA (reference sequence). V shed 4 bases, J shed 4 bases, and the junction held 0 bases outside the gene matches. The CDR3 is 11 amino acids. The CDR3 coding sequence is TGCAGTGCTAACAGGGGCTATGGCTACACCTTC. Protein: CSANRGYGYTF.

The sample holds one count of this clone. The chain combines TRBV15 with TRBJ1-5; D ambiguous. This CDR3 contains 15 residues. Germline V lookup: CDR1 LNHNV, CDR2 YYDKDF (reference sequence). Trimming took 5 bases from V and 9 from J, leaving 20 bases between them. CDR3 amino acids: CATSGDWAGSAPQHF. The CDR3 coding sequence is TGTGCCACCAGCGGTGATTGGGCGGGGTCGGCGCCCCAGCATTTT.

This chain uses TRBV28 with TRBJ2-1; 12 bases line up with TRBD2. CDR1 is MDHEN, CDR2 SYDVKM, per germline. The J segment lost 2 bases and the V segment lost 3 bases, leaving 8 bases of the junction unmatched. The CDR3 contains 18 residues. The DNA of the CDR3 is TGTGCCAGCAGTTTTTACCCCGGACTAGCGGGAACCTACAATGAGCAGTTCTTC. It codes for CASSFYPGLAGTYNEQFF.